The sequence of this T cell receptor (beta chain) was determined in a study of blood T cell repertoires in COVID-19. About the research overall: Donors in the United States, Italy and Spain gave samples during acute or convalescent COVID-19. PBMCs, B-cell-depleted T cells, or T cells were the source of the cDNA or gDNA that made up the material.

TCRdb keeps only in-frame clones here, not all; method: immunoSEQ multiplex PCR. The sample consists of approximately 150,000 clones, roughly 90% of them appearing once. This CDR3 contains 11 residues. The V end was cut by 6 bases, the J end by 5 bases, with 4 bases between. The germline V gene has CDR1 MDHEN and CDR2 SYDVKM. Participants spanned ages 18 to 89 years and resided in 20 to 25 US areas. It was within 2 weeks before study entry that exposed participants met a COVID-19 case. This TCR was recovered from a woman aged 40 to 49 who had been exposed to COVID-19. The sample comprised PBMCs or T cells enriched from blood (not recorded which). The V and J genes are TRBV28 and TRBJ1-4; no clear D. CDR3 sequence: CASSLNEKLFF. The CDR3 region has the DNA TGTGCCAGCAGCTTGAATGAAAAACTGTTTTTT.